These 9 T cell receptor beta chains were all obtained from the same sample, sequenced in a study of blood T cell repertoires in COVID-19 (dated by TCRdb to about 2020). Library creation used the immunoSEQ multiplex PCR assay. As stored in TCRdb, this immuneACCESS dataset retains in-frame rearrangements with V and J assigned. A fraction of the clones does not appear; measured against another copy, unresolved V genes explain less than half of the discrepancy, and the remainder lacks a known reason. Present in this sample are around 100,000 clones, over 70% of which were seen just once. Jointly, the top ten make up approximately 12% of the sample. The sequenced sample consisted of peripheral blood. Receptors were obtained from a human donor in a cohort sampled during active or convalescent COVID-19.

This chain links TRBV5-1 with TRBJ1-5; no definite D call. Germline V gives CDR1 SGHRS, CDR2 YFSETQ. The CDR3 covers 17 residues. V was pared by 0 bases and J by 0 bases, with 13 bases between. CDR3 residues: CASSLDPSENSNQPQHF. In DNA, the CDR3 is TGCGCCAGCAGCTTGGATCCCTCAGAAAATAGCAATCAGCCCCAGCATTTT.

On this clone: The junction does not match germline at one end; this may be a read error. The V gene is TRBV5-4, the J gene TRBJ1-1; D is perhaps TRBD1 (5 bases). CDR3 length: 14 amino acids. Germline CDR1 SGHNT, CDR2 YYREEE (reference sequence). The CDR3 DNA reads as TGTGCCAGCGGCTTCTCAGGGAAGAACACTGAAGCTTTCTTT. Protein: CASGFSGKNTEAFF.

This rearrangement joins TRBV5-5 to TRBJ1-2; D gene ambiguous. The CDR3 contains 17 residues. CDR1 is SGHKS, CDR2 YYEKEE, per germline (reference sequence). Trimming took 4 bases from V and 8 from J, leaving 27 bases between them. The CDR3 region has the DNA TGTGCCAGCAGCCCGGCAGTGGCGGGTACAAGGGCGAGGGGCTACACCTTC. This translates into CASSPAVAGTRARGYTF.

CDR3 protein: CASSQGLAGGTDTQYF. In DNA form, the CDR3 reads TGTGCCAGCAGCCAAGGACTAGCGGGGGGCACAGATACGCAGTATTTT. The V and J genes are TRBV3-1 (or the pseudogene TRBV3-2) and TRBJ2-3; 12 nucleotides align to TRBD2. The CDR3 has 16 amino acids. Germline CDR1 reads LGHDT; CDR2 reads YNNKEL (reference sequence). J lost 1 base, V lost 1 base, and 0 bases had no gene match.

The gene calls are TRBV12-5 and TRBJ1-2, with 7 bases lining up with TRBD1. V lost 7 bases, J lost 7 bases, and 9 bases stayed unmatched. There are 13 residues in the CDR3. Germline V gene data show CDR1 as LGHNT and CDR2 as FRNRAP. The CDR3 DNA reads TGTGCTAGTGAGGGGGCGGGGAGAGGTGGCTACACCTTC. This sequence encodes CASEGAGRGGYTF.

This chain connects TRBV6-6 to TRBJ2-5; 9 nucleotides match TRBD2. The CDR3 loop spans 14 amino acids. The ends lost 6 bases at V and 1 base at J; junction bases unmatched: 3. Germline CDR1 MNHNY, CDR2 SVGAGI (reference sequence). The CDR3 coding sequence is TGTGCCAGCAGACTAGCGGGTAGCCAAGAGACCCAGTACTTC. Its protein is CASRLAGSQETQYF.

The chain combines TRBV20-1 with TRBJ2-3; maybe TRBD1 (7 bases). Trimming took off 8 bases at V and 5 bases at J, with 11 bases between the two ends. This CDR3 has 11 residues. Looked up from germline, CDR1 is DFQATT and CDR2 is SNEGSKA (reference sequence). The CDR3: CSRQGGDTQYF. CDR3 sequence (DNA): TGCAGTCGCCAGGGGGGAGATACGCAGTATTTT.

This clone occurred once. The rearrangement joins TRBV7-8 to TRBJ1-5, with D unresolved. V lost 0 bases, J lost 11 bases, and 14 bases lay in between. The CDR3 has 14 amino acids. Germline V gene lookup returns CDR1 SGHVS and CDR2 FQNEAQ. In DNA, the CDR3 is TGTGCCAGCAGCTTAGCGTATGCGCCACAGTCCCAGCATTTT. Translating it yields CASSLAYAPQSQHF.

V usage is TRBV14 and J usage is TRBJ1-3; D possibly corresponds to TRBD1 (5 bases). Trimming took 4 bases from V and 9 from J, leaving 19 bases between them. CDR3 length equals 15 residues. Germline CDR1 SGHDN, CDR2 FVKESK. The CDR3 DNA reads TGTGCCAGCAGCCGGAGTGGGGGGACGGTCGGCACCATATATTTT. Translation gives CASSRSGGTVGTIYF.